One sample yielded the 23 T cell receptor beta chains listed below, sequenced in a study of blood T cell repertoires in COVID-19. Sequencing was performed with immunoSEQ multiplex PCR; in TCRdb, only in-frame clones are kept and a portion is missing. The sample shows some 150,000 clones, around nine tenths of them seen only once. The specimen was peripheral blood. The source is a human donor in a cohort sampled during active COVID-19.

V usage is TRBV5-6 and J usage is TRBJ2-3, with 12 bases identical to TRBD2. The germline V gene has CDR1 SGHDT and CDR2 YYEEEE. The ends lost 4 bases at V and 5 bases at J; junction bases unmatched: 2. This CDR3 is 14 amino acids long. CDR3 amino acids: CASSRGLAGDTQYF. CDR3 nucleotide sequence: TGTGCCAGCAGCCGGGGACTAGCGGGAGATACGCAGTATTTT. Together with reference TRBV5-6 and TRBJ2-3, the CDR3 gives the full variable domain: DAGVTQSPTHLIKTRGQQVTLRCSPKSGHDTVSWYQQALGQGPQFIFQYYEEEERQRGNFPDRFSGHQFPNYSSELNVNALLLGDSALYLCASSRGLAGDTQYFGPGTRLTVL.

This clone is a singleton in its sample. This chain uses TRBV19 with TRBJ1-5; TRBD1 aligns across 7 bases. Germline CDR1 LNHDA, CDR2 SQIVND (reference sequence). CDR3 length: 16 residues. V trimming: 5 bases; J trimming: 1 base; junction bases outside the gene matches: 8. The CDR3 DNA is TGTGCCAGTAGTGAGTATTCAGGGGGAAGCAATCAGCCCCAGCATTTT. This translates into CASSEYSGGSNQPQHF.

This clone was observed a single time. V is TRBV5-1 and J is TRBJ2-5; D perhaps matches TRBD2 (6 bases). The V and J ends lost 0 bases and 1 base respectively, with 25 bases between them. This CDR3 comprises 20 residues. The germline CDR1 and CDR2 sequences are SGHRS and YFSETQ. CDR3 loop: CASSLAPHTWDLKFQETQYF. The CDR3 nucleotides are TGCGCCAGCAGCTTGGCACCCCATACCTGGGACTTAAAATTCCAAGAGACCCAGTACTTC.

This chain uses TRBV5-8 with TRBJ1-1, with D uncertain. The germline gives CDR1 SGHTS, CDR2 YDEGEE. The CDR3 extends over 9 amino acids. Trimming took 2 bases from V and 11 from J, leaving 4 bases between them. The CDR3 loop reads CASSFMAFF. The CDR3 region has the DNA TGTGCCAGCAGCTTTATGGCTTTCTTT. Complete variable domain (other parts from reference TRBV5-8 and TRBJ1-1): EAGVTQSPTHLIKTRGQQATLRCSPISGHTSVYWYQQALGLGLQFLLWYDEGEERNRGNFPPRFSGRQFPNYSSELNVNALELEDSALYLCASSFMAFFGQGTRLTVV.

This clone has just one count. The chain uses TRBV5-1 and TRBJ2-6; TRBD2 aligns across 7 bases. The germline CDR1 and CDR2 sequences are SGHRS and YFSETQ. CDR3 size: 18 residues. With 0 bases clipped from V and 0 bases from J, the junction kept 6 bases outside the gene matches. CDR3 in amino acids: CASSLAPGLSSGANVLTF. The CDR3 DNA sequence: TGCGCCAGCAGCTTGGCTCCGGGACTAAGCTCTGGGGCCAACGTCCTGACTTTC.

The sample holds one count of this clone. This chain joins TRBV19 and TRBJ2-1; TRBD2 matches 16 bases. Germline-derived CDR1 and CDR2 are LNHDA and SQIVND (reference sequence). The CDR3 runs to 17 residues. Trimming cost V 5 bases and J 8 bases; bases outside gene matches: 9. The CDR3 bases are TGTGCCAGTAGTCCGGGGACTAGCGGGAGGGCCAGCTATGAGCAGTTCTTC. It encodes CASSPGTSGRASYEQFF.

V is TRBV27 and J is TRBJ2-4, with D tentatively TRBD1 (6 bases). Germline V gene sequence: CDR1 MNHEY, CDR2 SMNVEV (reference sequence). Trimming pared 2 bases from V and 9 bases from J, leaving 11 bases between. CDR3 length: 13 amino acids. CDR3 region: CASSLVTGPIQYF. The CDR3 DNA reads as TGTGCCAGCAGTTTAGTGACAGGCCCCATTCAGTACTTC.

The rearrangement joins TRBV19 to TRBJ2-1, with 12 bases aligning to TRBD2. Germline CDR1 reads LNHDA; CDR2 reads SQIVND (reference sequence). V trimming: 3 bases; J trimming: 8 bases; junction bases outside the gene matches: 5. The CDR3 length is 15 residues. The CDR3 protein is CASSILAGGPYEQFF. The CDR3 DNA reads TGTGCCAGTAGTATTCTAGCGGGAGGGCCCTATGAGCAGTTCTTC.

V usage is TRBV7-9 and J usage is TRBJ1-2, with D possibly matching TRBD1 (6 bases). Germline CDR1 is SEHNR and CDR2 is FQNEAQ (reference sequence). This CDR3 is built from 16 residues. The V end was cut by 5 bases, the J end by 0 bases, with 16 bases between. CDR3 region: CASSPSGTPSNYGYTF. The CDR3 DNA sequence: TGTGCCAGCAGCCCAAGTGGGACACCTTCTAACTATGGCTACACCTTC.

The chain combines TRBV18 with TRBJ2-3; D might be TRBD1 (8 bases). The ends were cut back, 5 bases at V and 6 bases at J, with 15 bases in the middle. The CDR3 covers 14 residues. Germline V gene lookup returns CDR1 KGHSH and CDR2 LQKENI. Written as DNA, the CDR3 is TGTGCCAGCTCATCTGGACAGGGAGGGGATACGCAGTATTTT. This codes for CASSSGQGGDTQYF.

The chain carries TRBV7-2 and TRBJ2-6, with 10 positions matching TRBD2. CDR3 size: 17 residues. Losses at the gene ends were 5 bases for V and 2 bases for J; bases not matched to a gene: 6. CDR1 and CDR2 from the germline V gene are SGHTA and FQGNSA. CDR3 residues: CASSAKGLATGANVLTF. The CDR3 nucleotides read TGTGCCAGCAGCGCCAAGGGACTAGCGACTGGGGCCAACGTCCTGACTTTC. Full variable domain (remainder filled in from reference TRBV7-2 and TRBJ2-6): GAGVSQSPSNKVTEKGKDVELRCDPISGHTALYWYRQSLGQGLEFLIYFQGNSAPDKSGLPSDRFSAERTGGSVSTLTIQRTQQEDSAVYLCASSAKGLATGANVLTFGAGSRLTVL.

This chain joins TRBV25-1 and TRBJ2-5; D gene unclear. V shed 5 bases and J shed 5 bases, with 12 bases lying between them. Germline V gene data show CDR1 as MGHDK and CDR2 as SYGVNS. The CDR3 extends over 13 amino acids. The CDR3 loop reads CASSPELRETQYF. CDR3 nucleotide sequence: TGTGCCAGCAGTCCTGAACTACGCGAGACCCAGTACTTC.

The chain links TRBV3-1 (or the pseudogene TRBV3-2) to TRBJ2-3; D ambiguous. The germline V gene encodes CDR1 LGHDT and CDR2 YNNKEL (reference sequence). V lost 6 bases, J lost 0 bases, and 10 bases lay in between. This CDR3 is built from 14 residues. In DNA, the CDR3 is TGTGCCAGCAGTTCCTCGGTTAGCACAGATACGCAGTATTTT. As protein: CASSSSVSTDTQYF.

This sequence joins TRBV7-2 and TRBJ2-7, with D perhaps matching TRBD1 (7 bases). The germline gives CDR1 SGHTA, CDR2 FQGNSA. The CDR3 runs to 15 residues. V gave up 3 bases and J gave up 0 bases, with 12 bases separating them. In nucleotides, the CDR3 is TGTGCCAGCAGCTTTCAGCAGGGGGGCTCCTACGAGCAGTACTTC. Amino acids: CASSFQQGGSYEQYF.

The chain joins TRBV6-5 to TRBJ2-2, with a weak D call TRBD1 (5 bases). The germline V gene has CDR1 MNHEY and CDR2 SVGAGI. The length of the CDR3 is 15 residues. With 4 bases removed from V and 1 base from J, the gap between germline ends came to 10 bases. This CDR3 is CASSSRTRNTGELFF. DNA of the CDR3: TGTGCCAGCAGTTCTCGGACAAGGAACACCGGGGAGCTGTTTTTT.

The V gene is TRBV28, the J gene TRBJ2-4, with 9 bases aligning to TRBD1. The junction had 8 bases not matched to a gene; V was cut back by 4 bases and J by 1 base. The CDR3 has 17 residues. CDR1 is MDHEN and CDR2 is SYDVKM in the germline V gene. The CDR3 coding sequence is TGTGCCAGCAGTTCGAGGGACAGGGCGGTTGCCAAAAACATTCAGTACTTC. It is translated as CASSSRDRAVAKNIQYF.

The gene calls are TRBV28 and TRBJ1-4, with D perhaps TRBD1 (5 bases). Looked up from germline, CDR1 is MDHEN and CDR2 is SYDVKM. V lost 4 bases and J lost 7, with 16 bases in between. This CDR3 is 15 amino acids long. CDR3 nucleotide sequence: TGTGCCAGCAGTTCGCCCGGGGCGGGGGGTGAAAAACTGTTTTTT. Amino acids: CASSSPGAGGEKLFF.

The rearrangement links TRBV11-2 to TRBJ2-7; TRBD1 is a possible D gene (6 bases). Germline CDR1 reads SGHAT; CDR2 reads FQNNGV. V dropped 3 bases and J dropped 1 base, with 22 bases sitting between them. There are 18 residues in the CDR3. The CDR3 DNA follows: TGTGCCAGCAGCTTTAGAGGGGGAACAGGGCGATATTCCTACGAGCAGTACTTC. This codes for CASSFRGGTGRYSYEQYF.

V and J are TRBV30 and TRBJ2-2; 12 nucleotides match TRBD2. The V and J ends lost 4 bases and 7 bases, in that order; junction bases with no gene match: 4. The CDR3 loop spans 14 amino acids. Germline V gene data show CDR1 as GTSNPN and CDR2 as SVGIG (reference sequence). The CDR3 DNA sequence: TGTGCCTGGACTAGCGGGAGGGGGGACGGGGAGCTGTTTTTT. This codes for CAWTSGRGDGELFF.

The sample holds a few counts of this clone. V usage is TRBV7-2 and J usage is TRBJ2-5; D uncertain. The V gene lost 2 bases and the J gene lost 1 base, with 5 bases spanning the gap. This CDR3 has 13 residues. Germline V gives CDR1 SGHTA, CDR2 FQGNSA. The CDR3 DNA follows: TGTGCCAGCAGCTTAACACCCCAAGAGACCCAGTACTTC. Translated: CASSLTPQETQYF.

V usage is TRBV6-5 and J usage is TRBJ2-3, with 9 bases lining up with TRBD2. After removal of 2 bases from V and 5 bases from J, the junction contained 8 bases not matched to a gene. The CDR3 is made up of 16 amino acids. The germline V gene encodes CDR1 MNHEY and CDR2 SVGAGI. DNA of the CDR3: TGTGCCAGCAGTTACCAATTAGCGGGAGAGGTAGATACGCAGTATTTT. It encodes CASSYQLAGEVDTQYF.

This sequence joins TRBV27 and TRBJ1-1, with 11 bases aligning to TRBD1. Germline V gene lookup returns CDR1 MNHEY and CDR2 SMNVEV (reference sequence). This CDR3 spans 14 amino acids. J lost 5 bases, V lost 6 bases, and 5 bases had no gene match. The CDR3 spells CASRGTGGGTEAFF. The DNA of the CDR3 is TGTGCCAGCAGAGGGACAGGGGGAGGTACTGAAGCTTTCTTT.

This rearrangement joins TRBV27 to TRBJ2-3; D gene ambiguous. Germline-derived CDR1 and CDR2 are MNHEY and SMNVEV (reference sequence). V shed 3 bases and J shed 0 bases, with 7 bases lying between them. The CDR3 totals 14 residues. The CDR3 coding sequence is TGTGCCAGCAGTTTGCGGCTTAGCACAGATACGCAGTATTTT. It yields the protein CASSLRLSTDTQYF.